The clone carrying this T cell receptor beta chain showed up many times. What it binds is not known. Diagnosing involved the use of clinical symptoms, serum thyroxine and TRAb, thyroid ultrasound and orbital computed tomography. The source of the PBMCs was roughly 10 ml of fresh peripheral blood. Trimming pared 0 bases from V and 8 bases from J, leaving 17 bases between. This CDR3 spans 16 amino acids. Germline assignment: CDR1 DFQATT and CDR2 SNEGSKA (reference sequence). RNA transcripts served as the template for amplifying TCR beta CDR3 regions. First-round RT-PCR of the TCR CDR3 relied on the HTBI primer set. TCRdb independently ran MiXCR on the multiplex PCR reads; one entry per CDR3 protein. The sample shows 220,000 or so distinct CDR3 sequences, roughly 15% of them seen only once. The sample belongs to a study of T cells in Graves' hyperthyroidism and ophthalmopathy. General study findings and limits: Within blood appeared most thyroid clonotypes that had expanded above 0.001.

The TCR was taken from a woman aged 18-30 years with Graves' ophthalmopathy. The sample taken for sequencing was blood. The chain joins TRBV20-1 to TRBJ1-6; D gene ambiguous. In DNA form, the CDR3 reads TGCAGTGCTAGAGATCCGCGGGTGGGGATGGATTCACCCCTCCACTTT. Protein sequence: CSARDPRVGMDSPLHF.